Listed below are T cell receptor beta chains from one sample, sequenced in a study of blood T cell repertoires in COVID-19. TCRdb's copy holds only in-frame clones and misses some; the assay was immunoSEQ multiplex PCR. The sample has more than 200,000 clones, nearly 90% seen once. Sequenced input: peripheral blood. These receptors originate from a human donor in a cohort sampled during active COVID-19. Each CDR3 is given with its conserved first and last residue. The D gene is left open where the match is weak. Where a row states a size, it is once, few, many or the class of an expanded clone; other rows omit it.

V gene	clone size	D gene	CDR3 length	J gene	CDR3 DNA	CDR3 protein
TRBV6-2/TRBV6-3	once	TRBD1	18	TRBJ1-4	TGTGCCAGCAGCTATCTTGGAGGGGGCTCCTCAACTAATGAAAAACTGTTTTTT	CASSYLGGGSSTNEKLFF
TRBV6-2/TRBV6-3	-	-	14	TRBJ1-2	TGTGCCAGCAGTTACGGAGGACCTGGGTATGGCTACACCTTC	CASSYGGPGYGYTF
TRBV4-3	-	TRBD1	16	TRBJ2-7	TGCGCCAGCAGCCAAGATCTAGGGGACAGCGACTACGAGCAGTACTTC	CASSQDLGDSDYEQYF
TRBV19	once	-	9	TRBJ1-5	TGTGTAGGCAATCAGCCCCAGCATTTT	CVGNQPQHF
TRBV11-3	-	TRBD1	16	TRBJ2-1	TGTGCCAGCAGCTCCAGGGGGCCGGGGGCCTACAATGAGCAGTTCTTC	CASSSRGPGAYNEQFF
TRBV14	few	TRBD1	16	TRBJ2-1	TGTGCCAGCAACCCACAGGGACAGGGGTTCTACAATGAGCAGTTCTTC	CASNPQGQGFYNEQFF
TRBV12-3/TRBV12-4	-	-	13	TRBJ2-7	TGTGCCAGCAGTCACAGAAGAACGGACGAGCAGTACTTC	CASSHRRTDEQYF
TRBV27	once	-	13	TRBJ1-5	TGTGCCAGCAGTTTGCAGGGGCGTCAGCCCCAGCATTTT	CASSLQGRQPQHF
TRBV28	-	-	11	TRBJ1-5	TGTGCCAGCAGTCTCAATCAGCCCCAGCATTTT	CASSLNQPQHF
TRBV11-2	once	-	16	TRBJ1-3	TGTGCCAGCAGCTTCCGTCCCGGAGGGGAGGGAAACACCATATATTTT	CASSFRPGGEGNTIYF
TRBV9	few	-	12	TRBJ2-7	TGTGCCAGCTCCGGACTGAACTACGAGCAGTACTTC	CASSGLNYEQYF
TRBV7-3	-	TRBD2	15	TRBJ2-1	TGTGCCAGCAGCTTAACGGCTAGCGGGGCTAGGGAGCAGTTCTTC	CASSLTASGAREQFF
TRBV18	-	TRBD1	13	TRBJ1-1	TGTGCCAGCTCACGGACAGGTTTCCCTGAAGCTTTCTTT	CASSRTGFPEAFF
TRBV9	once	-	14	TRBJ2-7	TGTGCCAGCAGCGACCGCTCGGGGGTGGGCGAGCAGTACTTC	CASSDRSGVGEQYF
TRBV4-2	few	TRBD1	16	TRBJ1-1	TGTGCCAGCAGCCAAATAGGACAGGGGGCGATCTCTGAAGCTTTCTTT	CASSQIGQGAISEAFF
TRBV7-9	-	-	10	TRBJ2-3	TGTGCCCTTTCTCTGGATACGCAGTATTTT	CALSLDTQYF
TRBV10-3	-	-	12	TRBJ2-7	TGTGCCATCAGTGAGCGGGATTACGAGCAGTACTTC	CAISERDYEQYF
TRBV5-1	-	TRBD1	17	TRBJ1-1	TGCGCCAGCAGCGGGAAACAGGGGGCAAACATGAACACTGAAGCTTTCTTT	CASSGKQGANMNTEAFF
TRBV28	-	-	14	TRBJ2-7	TGTGCCAGCAGTTTAAGTGACAGGTCGTACGAGCAGTACTTC	CASSLSDRSYEQYF
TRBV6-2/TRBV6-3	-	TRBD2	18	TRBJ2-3	TGTGCCAGCAGTTACCCCCAGGGACTAGCGGGAGGAACAGATACGCAGTATTTT	CASSYPQGLAGGTDTQYF
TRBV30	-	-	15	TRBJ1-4	TGTGCCTGGAGTGCCGGCGGGGGAGGTAATGAAAAACTGTTTTTT	CAWSAGGGGNEKLFF
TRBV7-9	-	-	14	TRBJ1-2	TGTGCCAGCAGCTTATCGACAGCGAACTATGGCTACACCTTC	CASSLSTANYGYTF
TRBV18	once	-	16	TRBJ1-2	TGTGCCAGCTCTCAAAACGGAGGAACAACGGCGGAGGGCTACACCTTC	CASSQNGGTTAEGYTF
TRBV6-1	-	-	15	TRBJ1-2	TGTGCCAGCAGTGAAGGGACGGTTGGACTGCGTGGCTACACCTTC	CASSEGTVGLRGYTF
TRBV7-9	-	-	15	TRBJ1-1	TGTGCCAGCGGCAGGCAGGGTACAATGAACACTGAAGCTTTCTTT	CASGRQGTMNTEAFF
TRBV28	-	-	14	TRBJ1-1	TGTGCCAGCAGTACCTCAGGGTTAGGCACTGAAGCTTTCTTT	CASSTSGLGTEAFF
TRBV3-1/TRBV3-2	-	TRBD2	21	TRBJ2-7	TGTGCCAGCAGCCAAGAGATACCTAGCGGGACCTTAGCTCCCTGCCTTTACGAGCAGTACTTC	CASSQEIPSGTLAPCLYEQYF
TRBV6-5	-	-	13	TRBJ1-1	TGTGCCAGCGCCGTAGGGGCGAACACTGAAGCTTTCTTT	CASAVGANTEAFF
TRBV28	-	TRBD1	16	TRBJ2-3	TGTGCCAGCAGTCCTACTTCCGGGACAGGGGGCCGGACGCAGTATTTT	CASSPTSGTGGRTQYF
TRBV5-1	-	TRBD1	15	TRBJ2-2	TGCGCCAGCAGCTTCACAGGGGTGGATACCGGGGAGCTGTTTTTT	CASSFTGVDTGELFF
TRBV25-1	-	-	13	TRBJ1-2	TGTGCCAGCAGTTCATCGGGGGTGATGGGCTACACCTTC	CASSSSGVMGYTF
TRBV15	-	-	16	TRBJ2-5	TGTGCCACCAGCGGGGACACCCGGTATGACATAGAGACCCAGTACTTC	CATSGDTRYDIETQYF
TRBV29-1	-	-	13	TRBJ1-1	TGCAGCGTTGAAGATAGGGGGGGCACTGAAGCTTTCTTT	CSVEDRGGTEAFF
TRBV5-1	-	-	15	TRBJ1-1	TGCGCCAGCAGCCCCAACCTACGCGGGAACACTGAAGCTTTCTTT	CASSPNLRGNTEAFF
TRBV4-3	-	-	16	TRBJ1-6	TGCGCCAGCAGCCAAGTAACGCAGGGGTCGTATTCACCCCTCCACTTT	CASSQVTQGSYSPLHF
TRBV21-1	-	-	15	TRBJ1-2	TGTGCCAGCAGCCCCATGGGACAGGGGAACTATGGCTACACCTTC	CASSPMGQGNYGYTF
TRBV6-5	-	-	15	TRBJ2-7	TGTGCCAGCAGTCAGGTGGGGCAGCCGGCCTACGAGCAGTACTTC	CASSQVGQPAYEQYF
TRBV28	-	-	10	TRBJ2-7	TGTGCCAGCAGTTTTAACGAGCAGTACTTC	CASSFNEQYF
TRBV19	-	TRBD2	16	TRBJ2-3	TGTGCCAGTAGCGTGGGGGTGGGTAGCGGGAGTTCCACGCAGTATTTT	CASSVGVGSGSSTQYF
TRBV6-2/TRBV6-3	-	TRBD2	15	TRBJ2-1	TGTGCCAGCAGCCGAGCGGGGGTTCGCAAAAATGAGCAGTTCTTC	CASSRAGVRKNEQFF
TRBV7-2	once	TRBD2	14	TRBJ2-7	TGTGCCAGCAGGTATAGCGGGGGGGCCGACGAGCAGTACTTC	CASRYSGGADEQYF
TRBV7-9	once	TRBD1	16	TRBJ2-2	TGTGCCAGCAGCTGGGCGACAGGGGGCAACACCGGGGAGCTGTTTTTT	CASSWATGGNTGELFF